This is a list of T cell receptor beta chains from one sample in a study of radiation and T cells in renal cell carcinoma. TCRdb's table, derived via immunoSEQ multiplex PCR, lists solely in-frame clones and lacks some. The table records roughly 100,000 clones, 70% to 85% of them present only once. Sequenced material: blood, taken from a patient whose treatment included radiotherapy and nephrectomy. All receptors come from a man aged 55 to 70 with renal cell carcinoma. The CDR3 runs from the conserved cysteine through the conserved F or W.

len: 12; v_gene: TRBV10-1; j_gene: TRBJ2-7; CDR3aa: CASSETGPRQYF
len: 13; v_gene: TRBV6-1; j_gene: TRBJ2-4; CDR3aa: CASSEGGQNIQYF
len: 15; v_gene: TRBV6-5; j_gene: TRBJ2-7; CDR3aa: CASSYDDRGLNEQYF
len: 14; v_gene: TRBV23-1; j_gene: TRBJ2-3; CDR3aa: CARDPAVSTDTQYF
len: 14; v_gene: TRBV5-8; j_gene: TRBJ2-5; CDR3aa: CASIMTGGEETQYF
len: 12; v_gene: TRBV10-1; j_gene: TRBJ2-7; CDR3aa: CASSQGISEQYF
len: 14; v_gene: TRBV27; j_gene: TRBJ2-7; CDR3aa: CASSWGSRSYEQYF
len: 14; v_gene: TRBV27; j_gene: TRBJ2-7; CDR3aa: CASSPFDRLGEQYF
len: 20; v_gene: TRBV19; j_gene: TRBJ1-1; CDR3aa: CASSIFPGRGVRRMNTEAFF
len: 12; v_gene: TRBV6-5; j_gene: TRBJ2-1; CDR3aa: CASGFSGSEQFF
len: 16; v_gene: TRBV27; j_gene: TRBJ2-1; CDR3aa: CASSLERTSGRYEQFF
len: 16; v_gene: TRBV11-2; j_gene: TRBJ2-7; CDR3aa: CASSLLSGWGPYEQYF
len: 8; v_gene: TRBV20-1; j_gene: TRBJ1-1; CDR3aa: CSAPTAFF
len: 15; v_gene: TRBV10-1; j_gene: TRBJ2-2; CDR3aa: CASSGGPTNTGELFF
len: 15; v_gene: TRBV5-6; j_gene: NA; CDR3aa: CASTVRGRASYEQYF
len: 13; v_gene: TRBV10-1; j_gene: TRBJ2-3; CDR3aa: CASRASSTDTQYF
len: 12; v_gene: TRBV5-4; j_gene: TRBJ2-7; CDR3aa: CASSASSYEQYF
len: 12; v_gene: TRBV10-3; j_gene: TRBJ2-2; CDR3aa: CAINAGAGELFF
len: 16; v_gene: TRBV19; j_gene: TRBJ2-3; CDR3aa: CASSRRLAGGTDTQYF
len: 15; v_gene: TRBV7-9; j_gene: TRBJ2-1; CDR3aa: CASSLSGRRGNEQFF
len: 15; v_gene: TRBV6-4; j_gene: TRBJ2-1; CDR3aa: CASSIEEGDYNEQFF
len: 12; v_gene: TRBV11-2; j_gene: TRBJ2-7; CDR3aa: CASSLPGREQYF
len: 13; v_gene: TRBV6-5; j_gene: TRBJ1-1; CDR3aa: CASSKDRRFLAFF
len: 16; v_gene: TRBV5-6; j_gene: TRBJ2-7; CDR3aa: CASTSLRTSGSYEQYF
len: 11; v_gene: TRBV7-9; j_gene: TRBJ2-5; CDR3aa: CASTPRETQYF
len: 16; v_gene: TRBV27; j_gene: TRBJ1-1; CDR3aa: CASSYLGTSPNTEAFF
len: 14; v_gene: TRBV15; j_gene: TRBJ2-1; CDR3aa: CATSSPGTSEKQFF
len: 15; v_gene: TRBV6-1; j_gene: TRBJ1-3; CDR3aa: CASRFAGQGINTIYF
len: 15; v_gene: TRBV7-9; j_gene: TRBJ2-3; CDR3aa: CASSFSLSGGDTQYF
len: 17; v_gene: TRBV5-1; j_gene: TRBJ2-2; CDR3aa: CASSWKSYGVNTGELFF
len: 13; v_gene: TRBV4-3; j_gene: TRBJ2-2; CDR3aa: CASSQLGTGELFF
len: 17; v_gene: TRBV9; j_gene: TRBJ1-4; CDR3aa: CASSVAPGTVGLEKLFF
len: 13; v_gene: TRBV14; j_gene: TRBJ2-7; CDR3aa: CASSQDLGGEQYF
len: 14; v_gene: TRBV10-1; j_gene: TRBJ2-7; CDR3aa: CASIPWASTHEQYF
len: 13; v_gene: TRBV29-1; j_gene: TRBJ2-3; CDR3aa: CSHIGTSADTQYF
len: 13; v_gene: TRBV10-3; j_gene: TRBJ2-5; CDR3aa: CAISSLAGETQYF
len: 16; v_gene: TRBV2; j_gene: TRBJ1-4; CDR3aa: CASSENGAGGVEKLFF
len: 16; v_gene: TRBV11-2; j_gene: TRBJ2-1; CDR3aa: CASSLVGGRAGNEQFF
len: 13; v_gene: TRBV19; j_gene: TRBJ2-2; CDR3aa: CAIETGQPGELFF
len: 15; v_gene: TRBV19; j_gene: TRBJ2-5; CDR3aa: CASKSYWRIKETQYF
len: 14; v_gene: TRBV2; j_gene: TRBJ2-3; CDR3aa: CASRQGWGTDTQYF
len: 15; v_gene: TRBV2; j_gene: TRBJ2-5; CDR3aa: CASSGGDRTEETQYF
len: 12; v_gene: TRBV7-6; j_gene: TRBJ2-1; CDR3aa: CASSFGYNEQFF
len: 13; v_gene: TRBV6-6; j_gene: TRBJ2-7; CDR3aa: CASSYNRLYEQYF
len: 15; v_gene: TRBV5-1; j_gene: TRBJ2-5; CDR3aa: CASSLVGLAGETQYF
len: 15; v_gene: TRBV29-1; j_gene: TRBJ2-7; CDR3aa: CSVEIGRNSLYEQYF
len: 13; v_gene: TRBV6-5; j_gene: TRBJ2-6; CDR3aa: CASSRSGANVLTF
len: 13; v_gene: TRBV27; j_gene: TRBJ2-7; CDR3aa: CASSLQGHYEQYF
len: 15; v_gene: TRBV28; j_gene: TRBJ1-4; CDR3aa: CASRYTGGSNEKLFF
len: 16; v_gene: TRBV4-1; j_gene: TRBJ2-3; CDR3aa: CASSQEFAGWPDTQYF
len: 15; v_gene: TRBV25-1; j_gene: TRBJ2-7; CDR3aa: CASSDDRGRDYEQYF
len: 16; v_gene: TRBV5-1; j_gene: TRBJ1-4; CDR3aa: CASSSEGQGTNEKLFF
len: 14; v_gene: TRBV7-9; j_gene: TRBJ2-5; CDR3aa: CASSLVAEAETQYF
len: 14; v_gene: TRBV7-6; j_gene: TRBJ2-7; CDR3aa: CASSLTARAYEQYF
len: 11; v_gene: TRBV21-1; j_gene: TRBJ2-7; CDR3aa: CASSRVAEQYF